Presented here are 12 T cell receptor beta chains from one specimen sequenced in a study of cytomegalovirus exposure and HLA in healthy donors (dated by TCRdb to the late 2010s). Libraries were made using the immunoSEQ multiplex PCR assay. The multiplex PCR relied on a mix of 60 forward primers for TCR Vbeta segments and 13 reverse primers for TCR Jbeta segments. TCRdb mirrors the immuneACCESS table, restricted to in-frame sequences. Some clones are absent from its copies; in checked studies, under half trace to an unresolved V gene, and the reason for the others is unknown. This sample lists about 130,000 clones; 65% to 85% were detected once. About 1.7% of the sample goes to the ten largest clones. The source material was PBMCs. These receptors were obtained from a middle-aged woman in good health and CMV-seronegative.

The chain joins TRBV10-1 to TRBJ1-1; D may be TRBD1 (5 bases). CDR1 and CDR2 (germline): WNHNN, SYGVQD (reference sequence). CDR3 length: 13 residues. V was cut by 6 bases and J by 8 bases, with 16 bases left in between. DNA of the CDR3: TGCGCCAGCAGAGACACGGGAGGGGACGAAGCTTTCTTT. It translates to CASRDTGGDEAFF.

The chain couples TRBV2 to TRBJ1-2; TRBD1 matches 9 bases. CDR3 size: 19 residues. CDR1 and CDR2 (germline): SNHLY, FYNNEI. The V gene end was trimmed by 3 bases and the J gene end by 0 bases; junction bases not matched to a gene: 14. CDR3 bases: TGTGCCAGCAGTGACATTATCCGGGACAGGGTGCTCTCTAACTATGGCTACACCTTC. Amino acid sequence: CASSDIIRDRVLSNYGYTF.

V gene TRBV5-8 combines with J gene TRBJ2-5; 7 nucleotides align to TRBD2. The CDR3 is 14 amino acids. CDR1 and CDR2 from the germline V gene are SGHTS and YDEGEE. The J segment lost 4 bases and the V segment lost 4 bases, leaving 7 bases of the junction unmatched. This chain's CDR3 is CASSPRWGGETQYF. The CDR3 DNA sequence: TGTGCCAGCAGCCCCCGGTGGGGGGGAGAGACCCAGTACTTC.

The chain has TRBV11-2 and TRBJ2-3; D possibly corresponds to TRBD1 (6 bases). The CDR3 spans 15 residues. Trimming left V 1 base short and J 3 bases short, with 11 bases between. CDR1 and CDR2 (germline): SGHAT, FQNNGV. Here the CDR3 reads CASSLAQGWTDTQYF. For the CDR3, the DNA is TGTGCCAGCAGCTTAGCCCAGGGGTGGACAGATACGCAGTATTTT. Full variable domain (outside the CDR3, taken from reference TRBV11-2 and TRBJ2-3): EAGVAQSPRYKIIEKRQSVAFWCNPISGHATLYWYQQILGQGPKLLIQFQNNGVVDDSQLPKDRFSAERLKGVDSTLKIQPAKLEDSAVYLCASSLAQGWTDTQYFGPGTRLTVL.

In DNA, the CDR3 is TGTGCCAGCAGCGTAGATGGTAGCAGGGTGCCCGGGGAGCTGTTTTTT. Translated: CASSVDGSRVPGELFF. The chain couples TRBV9 to TRBJ2-2, with D maybe TRBD1 (5 bases). This CDR3 is 16 amino acids long. Trimming pared 0 bases from V and 6 bases from J, leaving 15 bases between. CDR1 and CDR2 (germline): SGDLS, YYNGEE.

V usage is TRBV7-7 and J usage is TRBJ2-5; no definite D call. The germline CDR1 and CDR2 sequences are SSHAT and FNYEAQ (reference sequence). Deletions cut 5 bases from V and 0 bases from J, with 4 bases between. This CDR3 is built from 12 residues. Written as DNA, the CDR3 is TGTGCCAGCAGCCCGGACCAAGAGACCCAGTACTTC. Its translation: CASSPDQETQYF.

The gene calls are TRBV12-5 and TRBJ2-1, with 12 nucleotides matching TRBD2. The CDR3 extends over 16 amino acids. Looked up from germline, CDR1 is LGHNT and CDR2 is FRNRAP. J was trimmed by 5 bases and V by 0 bases; bases with no gene match: 2. In nucleotides, the CDR3 is TGTGCTAGTGGTTTGGTTACTAGCGGGAGGAACAATGAGCAGTTCTTC. Its translation is CASGLVTSGRNNEQFF.

The CDR3 region has the DNA TGCAGCGTGGAGAGGAAGGCGAACACTGAAGCTTTCTTT. Residues: CSVERKANTEAFF. The chain couples TRBV29-1 to TRBJ1-1, with D unclear. The CDR3 length is 13 residues. Germline lookup yields CDR1 SQVTM and CDR2 ANQGSEA. Trimming took off 6 bases at V and 1 base at J, with 12 bases between the two ends.

The V call is TRBV28, the J call TRBJ2-1; 9 nucleotides line up with TRBD2. The CDR3 sequence is 15 residues long. Germline V gene sequence: CDR1 MDHEN, CDR2 SYDVKM. With 6 bases clipped from V and 9 bases from J, the junction kept 12 bases outside the gene matches. The CDR3 reads CASSPGGGGASEQFF. DNA of the CDR3: TGTGCCAGCAGCCCGGGGGGCGGGGGGGCGTCTGAGCAGTTCTTC.

Here the CDR3 reads CASSVGQGAGQPQHF. The CDR3 DNA follows: TGTGCCAGCAGCGTGGGTCAGGGGGCGGGTCAGCCCCAGCATTTT. The J gene is TRBJ1-5, the V gene TRBV9; TRBD1 aligns across 8 bases. The CDR3 runs 15 residues. The germline V gene has CDR1 SGDLS and CDR2 YYNGEE. The V gene end was trimmed by 2 bases and the J gene end by 6 bases; junction bases not matched to a gene: 7.

This clone was recorded a few times. V usage is TRBV6-1 and J usage is TRBJ1-3; no definite D call. The CDR3 runs to 16 residues. Between the trimmed V and J ends, which lost 1 base and 2 bases, there was a span of 12 bases. CDR1 is MNHNS and CDR2 is SASEGT in the germline V gene. The chain's CDR3 is CASSEGPPGTGNTIYF. The DNA for the CDR3 is TGTGCCAGCAGTGAAGGGCCCCCGGGAACTGGAAACACCATATATTTT.

The chain uses TRBV30 and TRBJ2-2; no reliable D call. V was clipped by 3 bases and J by 5 bases, with 16 bases between them. CDR1 and CDR2 from the germline V gene are GTSNPN and SVGIG (reference sequence). This CDR3 is built from 15 residues. The DNA for the CDR3 is TGTGCCTGGAGCCCTCAATCCCCAGGAACCGGGGAGCTGTTTTTT. This encodes CAWSPQSPGTGELFF.